Sequencing of this T cell receptor (beta chain) was carried out in a study of CD8 T cells in ankylosing spondylitis. The study's findings and limits: There was reportedly significant enrichment of clones that were disease-linked in matched ankylosing spondylitis synovial fluid. Clones linked to the disease showed a CD8+ phenotype. They occurred at relatively low frequencies in peripheral blood. A TCR beta motif of under ten highly homologous variants appeared characteristic of ankylosing spondylitis blood.

A remark on this clonotype: Its specificity is unknown.

Using quantitative 5'-RACE with molecular barcodes, the authors made TCR beta libraries. TCRdb re-derived calls from the 5' RACE reads in MiXCR, one entry per CDR3 protein. The sample has about 220,000 distinct CDR3 sequences; about 10% are singletons. The V and J ends lost 7 bases and 5 bases respectively, with 10 bases between them. The V gene's germline CDR1 is SGHKS and CDR2 YYEKEE (reference sequence). The CDR3 spans 11 residues. Sequencing was performed on blood, either unsorted or a sorted T cell fraction (not recorded which). The genes are TRBV5-5 and TRBJ2-7; D is unresolved. This clonotype originated in a male donor with ankylosing spondylitis or in good health (not recorded which). The CDR3 DNA reads TGTGCCAGCGCTTTCCTCGACGAGCAGTACTTC. Its protein is CASAFLDEQYF.